Listed below are T cell receptor beta chains from one sample, sequenced in a study of blood T cell repertoires in COVID-19. TCRdb's table, derived via immunoSEQ multiplex PCR, lists solely in-frame clones and lacks some. There are approximately 260,000 clones in the sample; about 90% occur only once, and about 3.3% lies in the top ten. The material sequenced was PBMCs or T cells enriched from blood (not recorded which). These receptors all come from a woman aged 35 to 49 with acute COVID-19. Each CDR3 is given with its conserved first and last residue. D genes are given only for firm matches. Rows give clone size only sometimes, using once, few, many, or a class for an expanded clone.

V gene: TRBV20-1
J gene: TRBJ2-7
D gene: .
CDR3 length: 11
clone size: .
CDR3 DNA: TGCAGTGCTAGTCAGGGTTACGAGCAGTACTTC
CDR3 protein: CSASQGYEQYF

V gene: TRBV7-9
J gene: TRBJ2-3
D gene: TRBD2
CDR3 length: 14
clone size: few
CDR3 DNA: TGTGCCAGCAGGTTAGCGGGAGGGACAGATACGCAGTATTTT
CDR3 protein: CASRLAGGTDTQYF

V gene: TRBV25-1
J gene: TRBJ1-1
D gene: .
CDR3 length: 16
clone size: few
CDR3 DNA: TGTGCCAGCAGTGAAGGTTCCCAAACAGGTAACACTGAAGCTTTCTTT
CDR3 protein: CASSEGSQTGNTEAFF

V gene: TRBV30
J gene: TRBJ1-6
D gene: .
CDR3 length: 12
clone size: once
CDR3 DNA: TGTGCCTGGAGTGCTTATAATTCACCCCTCCACTTT
CDR3 protein: CAWSAYNSPLHF

V gene: TRBV7-9
J gene: TRBJ2-3
D gene: TRBD2
CDR3 length: 16
clone size: once
CDR3 DNA: TGTGCCAGCAGCTCCGATATCTGGCGGGAGGTAGATACGCAGTATTTT
CDR3 protein: CASSSDIWREVDTQYF

V gene: TRBV5-1
J gene: TRBJ1-6
D gene: TRBD1
CDR3 length: 14
clone size: few
CDR3 DNA: TGCGCCAGTCGCACGGGGACAGATAATTCACCCCTCCACTTT
CDR3 protein: CASRTGTDNSPLHF

V gene: TRBV18
J gene: TRBJ1-2
D gene: .
CDR3 length: 12
clone size: .
CDR3 DNA: TGTGCCAGCTCCCCCGGGGGGAATGGCTACACCTTC
CDR3 protein: CASSPGGNGYTF

V gene: TRBV29-1
J gene: TRBJ2-1
D gene: TRBD2
CDR3 length: 14
clone size: once
CDR3 DNA: TGCAGCGTTGCGGTAACTAGCGGGAGCAATGAGCAGTTCTTC
CDR3 protein: CSVAVTSGSNEQFF

V gene: TRBV29-1
J gene: TRBJ1-2
D gene: TRBD1
CDR3 length: 12
clone size: .
CDR3 DNA: TGCAGCGTGGAAGGACAGGGCATAGGCTACACCTTC
CDR3 protein: CSVEGQGIGYTF

V gene: TRBV19
J gene: TRBJ2-1
D gene: TRBD2
CDR3 length: 15
clone size: .
CDR3 DNA: TGTGCCAGTACCCCGACTAGCGGGAGTGGGAATGAGCAGTTCTTC
CDR3 protein: CASTPTSGSGNEQFF

V gene: TRBV5-6
J gene: TRBJ2-7
D gene: TRBD2
CDR3 length: 15
clone size: .
CDR3 DNA: TGTGCCAGCAGCATTTTACTAGCGGTGACCTACGAGCAGTACTTC
CDR3 protein: CASSILLAVTYEQYF

V gene: TRBV29-1
J gene: TRBJ1-3
D gene: .
CDR3 length: 14
clone size: .
CDR3 DNA: TGCAGCGTCGCTAAACCAGGCTCTGGAAACACCATATATTTT
CDR3 protein: CSVAKPGSGNTIYF

V gene: TRBV30
J gene: TRBJ2-2
D gene: TRBD1
CDR3 length: 15
clone size: few
CDR3 DNA: TGTGCCTGGAGTACCGGGACAGGGAACACCGGGGAGCTGTTTTTT
CDR3 protein: CAWSTGTGNTGELFF

V gene: TRBV25-1
J gene: TRBJ2-7
D gene: TRBD2
CDR3 length: 14
clone size: .
CDR3 DNA: TGTGCCAGCAGTGAGCAACTAGCGGGAGGCGAGCAGTACTTC
CDR3 protein: CASSEQLAGGEQYF

V gene: TRBV30
J gene: TRBJ1-1
D gene: .
CDR3 length: 13
clone size: .
CDR3 DNA: TGTGCCTGGAGTGATGGAGTGACCACTGAAGCTTTCTTT
CDR3 protein: CAWSDGVTTEAFF

V gene: TRBV29-1
J gene: TRBJ1-5
D gene: .
CDR3 length: 12
clone size: once
CDR3 DNA: TGCAGCCTCAGTCAATCTAATCAGCCCCAGCATTTT
CDR3 protein: CSLSQSNQPQHF

V gene: TRBV25-1
J gene: TRBJ2-5
D gene: TRBD1
CDR3 length: 14
clone size: few
CDR3 DNA: TGTGCCAGCAGTCGTCCAGGGGGTCAAGAGACCCAGTACTTC
CDR3 protein: CASSRPGGQETQYF

V gene: TRBV7-2
J gene: TRBJ1-2
D gene: TRBD1
CDR3 length: 16
clone size: few
CDR3 DNA: TGTGCCAGCAGCCTAGGGGGGACAGGGGAAAACTATGGCTACACCTTC
CDR3 protein: CASSLGGTGENYGYTF

V gene: TRBV19
J gene: TRBJ1-5
D gene: .
CDR3 length: 15
clone size: .
CDR3 DNA: TGTGCCAGTAGTCCAATCTGGGGCCCCAATCAGCCCCAGCATTTT
CDR3 protein: CASSPIWGPNQPQHF

V gene: TRBV18
J gene: TRBJ2-2
D gene: TRBD1
CDR3 length: 15
clone size: .
CDR3 DNA: TGTGCCAGCTCATACGGGACAGGGGGCACCGGGGAGCTGTTTTTT
CDR3 protein: CASSYGTGGTGELFF